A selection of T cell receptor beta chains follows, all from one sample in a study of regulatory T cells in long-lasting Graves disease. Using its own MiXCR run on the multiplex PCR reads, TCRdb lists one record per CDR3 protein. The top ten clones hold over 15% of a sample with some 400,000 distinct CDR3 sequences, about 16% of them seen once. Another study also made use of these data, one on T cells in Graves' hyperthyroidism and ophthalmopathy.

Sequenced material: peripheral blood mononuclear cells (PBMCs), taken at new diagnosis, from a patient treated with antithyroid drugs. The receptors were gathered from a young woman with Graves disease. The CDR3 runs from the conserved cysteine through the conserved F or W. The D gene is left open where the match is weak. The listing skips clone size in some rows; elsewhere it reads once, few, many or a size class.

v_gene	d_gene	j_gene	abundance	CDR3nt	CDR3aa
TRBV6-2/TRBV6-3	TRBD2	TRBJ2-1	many	TGTGCCAGCAGTTACTCCAAGTGGGAGGGGTCCTACAATGAGCAGTTCTTC	CASSYSKWEGSYNEQFF
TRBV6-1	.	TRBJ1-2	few	TGTGCCAGCAGACCGTCGACGGAGCGTTATGGCTACACCTTC	CASRPSTERYGYTF
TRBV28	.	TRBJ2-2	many	TGTGCCTCGAGGCGGGACCAGAACACCGGGGAGCTGTTTTTT	CASRRDQNTGELFF
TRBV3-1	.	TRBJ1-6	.	TGTGCCAGCAGTCCCGACAGGATGAGTTCACCCCTCCACTTT	CASSPDRMSSPLHF
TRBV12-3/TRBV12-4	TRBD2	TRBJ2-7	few	TGTGCCAGCAGTTTACCCTCACCGGGACTAGCGGGAAGCCGTCCCTACGAGCAGTACTTC	CASSLPSPGLAGSRPYEQYF
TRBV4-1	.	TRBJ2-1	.	TGCGCCAGCAGCCAAGGACGGGGGCTCCTCTCCTACAATGAGCAGTTCTTC	CASSQGRGLLSYNEQFF
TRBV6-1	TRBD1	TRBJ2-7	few	TGTGCCAGCAGTCCCCACAGGGGGCGGTTTGATGAGCAGTACTTC	CASSPHRGRFDEQYF
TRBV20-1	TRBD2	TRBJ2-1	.	TGCAGTGCTAGAGTTGGGCGGGAGGGATTCAATGAGCAGTTCTTC	CSARVGREGFNEQFF
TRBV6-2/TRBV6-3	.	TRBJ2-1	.	TGTGCCAGCAGTTACGGAGTCCACTCCACTGAGCAGTTCTTC	CASSYGVHSTEQFF
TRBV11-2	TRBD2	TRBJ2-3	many	TGTGCCAGCAGCTTCCAAGCGGGAGCGGGGACAGATACGCAGTATTTT	CASSFQAGAGTDTQYF
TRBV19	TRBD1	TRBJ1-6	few	TGTGCCAGTAGTATAGGGTTGGGACAGCCAAATTCACCCCTCCACTTT	CASSIGLGQPNSPLHF
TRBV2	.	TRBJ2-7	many	TGTGCCAGCAGTGAAGAGGCGGGTCAGGAGCAGTACTTC	CASSEEAGQEQYF
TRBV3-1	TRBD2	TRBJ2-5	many	TGTGCCAGCAGCCAACTGAGAGGACTAGCGGGAGAGACCCAGTACTTC	CASSQLRGLAGETQYF
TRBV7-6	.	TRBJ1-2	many	TGTGCCAGCAGCTCCAGGACAGCCGGCTACACCTTC	CASSSRTAGYTF
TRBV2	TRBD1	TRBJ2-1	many	TGTGCCAGCAGTACCAGGACAGGGGGTATAGGTGAGCAGTTCTTC	CASSTRTGGIGEQFF
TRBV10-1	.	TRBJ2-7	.	TGCGCCAGCAGTGAAGGAGGGGATAACGAGCAGTACTTC	CASSEGGDNEQYF
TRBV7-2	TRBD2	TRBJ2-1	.	TGTGCCAGCAGCTTAGCGTCCGGGAGGCGGTACGATGAGCAGTTCTTC	CASSLASGRRYDEQFF
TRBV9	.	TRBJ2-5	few	TGTGCCAGCAGCGTAGACAGCGGAGAGACCCAGTACTTC	CASSVDSGETQYF
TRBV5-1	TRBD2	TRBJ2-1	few	TGCGCCAGCAGCTTGAGTCTAGCGGCGGTAAATGAGCAGTTCTTC	CASSLSLAAVNEQFF
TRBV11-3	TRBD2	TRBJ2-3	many	TGTGCCAGCAGCCCCCGCGGGGGGACCACAGATACGCAGTATTTT	CASSPRGGTTDTQYF
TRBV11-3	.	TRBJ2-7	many	TGTGCCAGCAGCTTAGCGAGGGGCCAGACCTACGAGCAGTACTTC	CASSLARGQTYEQYF
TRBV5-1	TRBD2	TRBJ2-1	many	TGCGCCAGCAGCTTGGCCTCTAGCGGGAGCTACAATGAGCAGTTCTTC	CASSLASSGSYNEQFF
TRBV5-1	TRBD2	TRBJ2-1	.	TGCGCCAGCAGCTTGGTCTTGTTGGGGCTAGCGGGGAACAATGAGCAGTTCTTC	CASSLVLLGLAGNNEQFF
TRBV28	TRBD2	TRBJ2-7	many	TGTGCCAGCAGCCCACTAGCGGGAGTTTACGAGCAGTACTTC	CASSPLAGVYEQYF
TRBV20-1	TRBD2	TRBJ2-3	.	TGCAGTGCTAGAGAACTAGCGGGAGTGGATACGCAGTATTTT	CSARELAGVDTQYF
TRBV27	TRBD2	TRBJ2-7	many	TGTGCCAGCAGTTTACGACCTGGGAGGGGCGGGAGCGTTTACGAGCAGTACTTC	CASSLRPGRGGSVYEQYF
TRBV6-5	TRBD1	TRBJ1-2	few	TGTGCCAGCAGTTACGCGACAGGGCCTTATGGCTACACCTTC	CASSYATGPYGYTF
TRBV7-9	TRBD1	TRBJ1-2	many	TGTGCCAGCACCCGGGACAGGGGGAATGGCTACACCTTC	CASTRDRGNGYTF
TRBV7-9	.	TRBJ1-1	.	TGTGCCAGCAGCTTACTGGGGGGGGGGGGTTCTGAAGCTTTCTTT	CASSLLGGGGSEAFF
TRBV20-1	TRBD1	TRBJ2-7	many	TGCAGTGCTGACAGGGGGAGAGGGAACTACGAGCAGTACTTC	CSADRGRGNYEQYF
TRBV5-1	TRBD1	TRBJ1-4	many	TGCGCCAGCAGCCGACAGGGTGATGAAAAACTGTTTTTT	CASSRQGDEKLFF
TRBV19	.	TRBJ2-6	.	TGTGCCAGTACTGGGTTGGGCTCTGGGGCCAACGTCCTGACTTTC	CASTGLGSGANVLTF
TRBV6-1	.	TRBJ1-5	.	TGTGCCAGCAGTGATCTTATGGACAGTTATAGCAATCAGCCCCAGCATTTT	CASSDLMDSYSNQPQHF
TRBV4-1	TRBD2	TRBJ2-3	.	TGCGCCAGCAGCCAAGATAAGGCGGTAGCGGGCCCGATATCCACAGATACGCAGTATTTT	CASSQDKAVAGPISTDTQYF
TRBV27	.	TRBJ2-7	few	TGTGCCAGCAGTTTTTCCGGGGATCGGTACGAGCAGTACTTC	CASSFSGDRYEQYF
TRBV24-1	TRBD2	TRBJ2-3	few	TGTGCCACCAGTGATCTGAGACTAGCGGGAACAGATACGCAGTATTTT	CATSDLRLAGTDTQYF
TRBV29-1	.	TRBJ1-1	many	TGCAGCGTCCACAAACAGATGAACACTGAAGCTTTCTTT	CSVHKQMNTEAFF
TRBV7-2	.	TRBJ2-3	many	TGCGCCAGCAGCCCAACCCTAGCAGGCACAGATACGCAGTATTTT	CASSPTLAGTDTQYF
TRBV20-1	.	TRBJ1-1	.	TGCAGTGCTAGCGGGGGGAATATGAACACTGAAGCTTTCTTT	CSASGGNMNTEAFF
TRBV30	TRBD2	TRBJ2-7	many	TGTGCCTGGAGTACTAGCGGGAGCGACGAGCAGTACTTC	CAWSTSGSDEQYF
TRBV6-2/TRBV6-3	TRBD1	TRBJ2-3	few	TGTGCCAGCAGTTTCGGGTCCGGGACAGGGGTTCAAGATACGCAGTATTTT	CASSFGSGTGVQDTQYF
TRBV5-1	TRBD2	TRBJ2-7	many	TGCGCCAGCAGTTCGGGACTAGGTGCCTTAAGCTCCTACGAGCAGTACTTC	CASSSGLGALSSYEQYF
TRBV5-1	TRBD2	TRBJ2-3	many	TGCGCCAGCAGCTTGATTGGAACTAGCGGGAGTGTTCAGAGCACAGATACGCAGTATTTT	CASSLIGTSGSVQSTDTQYF
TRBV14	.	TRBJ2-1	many	TGTGCCAGCAGCCCCCCCGAGGTTTACAATGAGCAGTTCTTC	CASSPPEVYNEQFF
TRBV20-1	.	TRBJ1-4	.	TGCAGTGCGCAATCGTCTGGGGAAAAACTGTTTTTT	CSAQSSGEKLFF